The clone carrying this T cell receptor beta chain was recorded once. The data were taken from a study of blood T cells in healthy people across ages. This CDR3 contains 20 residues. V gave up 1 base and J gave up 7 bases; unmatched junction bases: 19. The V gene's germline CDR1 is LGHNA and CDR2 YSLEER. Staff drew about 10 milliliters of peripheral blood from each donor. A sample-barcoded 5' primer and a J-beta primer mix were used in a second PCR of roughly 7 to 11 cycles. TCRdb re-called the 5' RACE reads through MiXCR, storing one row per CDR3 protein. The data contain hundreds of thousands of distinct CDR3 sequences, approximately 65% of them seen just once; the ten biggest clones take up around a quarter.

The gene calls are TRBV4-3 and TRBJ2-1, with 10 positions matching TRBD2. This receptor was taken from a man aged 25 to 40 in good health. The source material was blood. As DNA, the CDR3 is TGCGCCAGCAGCCAAGGGCACGGTTTTACCCTAGCGGGGGCGAGAAATGAGCAGTTCTTC. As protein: CASSQGHGFTLAGARNEQFF.